Below, one TCR beta chain is given with its context. Its target is not known. PCR used 60 Vbeta primers and 13 Jbeta primers. The assay was immunoSEQ multiplex PCR, and TCRdb's table has in-frame clones only and misses some. The table shows 150,000 to 200,000 clones, with roughly 74% occurring only once. Germline CDR1 is SEHNR and CDR2 is FQNEAQ (reference sequence). This CDR3 region has 16 residues. The ends were cut back, 1 base at V and 4 bases at J, with 16 bases in the middle. This specimen comes from a study of cytomegalovirus exposure and HLA in healthy donors. Findings and caveats of the study: Researchers left out some V segments, among them TRBV6-2 and TRBV6-3, as indistinguishable.

Sequenced material: PBMCs. J is TRBJ2-5 and V is TRBV7-9, with D tentatively TRBD2 (6 bases). The receptor was isolated from a woman aged 25 to 39 in good health and CMV-seronegative. The CDR3 sequence is CASSLVGTRNIETQYF. The CDR3 DNA is TGTGCCAGCAGCTTAGTAGGGACTCGGAACATAGAGACCCAGTACTTC.